This section outlines one T cell receptor (beta chain) sequence together with its context. This sample was included in a study of blood T cell repertoires in COVID-19. Study summary: Whether acute or convalescent, the COVID-19 samples came from the United States, Italy and Spain. PBMCs, B-cell-depleted T cells, or T cells were the source of the cDNA or gDNA that made up the material.

Original methodology: Amplification of reference gene primers was used by the study to estimate nucleated cell counts. Produced via immunoSEQ multiplex PCR; TCRdb's table is partial and in-frame only. V and J calls plus clone size are reproduced from that table; the DNA served to infer D and trimming. Among approximately 77,000 clones listed, around 76% were seen once. Trimming cost V 6 bases and J 0 bases, with 9 bases left between them. Germline assignment: CDR1 SGHRS and CDR2 YFSETQ. The CDR3 loop spans 13 amino acids. The source material was peripheral blood. This sequence joins TRBV5-1 and TRBJ1-1; TRBD1 might be the D (6 bases). The sequence derives from a man between 65 and 85 years old with active or convalescent COVID-19. CDR3 region: CASTRDMNTEAFF. DNA for the CDR3: TGCGCCAGCACTAGGGACATGAACACTGAAGCTTTCTTT.